The T cell receptor (beta chain) under discussion was sequenced for a study of blood T cell repertoires in COVID-19. As for the study in general: Spain, Italy and the United States supplied samples that represented acute and convalescent COVID-19.

Per the germline V gene, CDR1 is SEHNR and CDR2 is FQNEAQ (reference sequence). CDR3 size: 12 residues. V shed 5 bases and J shed 4 bases, with 8 bases lying between them. Methods used by the authors: The assay estimated nucleated cells by amplifying reference gene primers. Measured with immunoSEQ multiplex PCR; TCRdb has only the in-frame clones, and not every one. From that table come the V and J calls and clone size; the DNA was used to work out D and trimming. Here the sample spans 60,000 to 75,000 clones, more than 75% being singletons. The sequence was obtained from a human donor in a cohort sampled during active COVID-19. Specimen: peripheral blood. The chain couples TRBV7-9 to TRBJ1-2; no clear D gene. CDR3 DNA sequence: TGTGCCAGCAGCCAAGACTTCTATGGCTACACCTTC. This sequence encodes CASSQDFYGYTF.